These T cell receptor beta chains were read from a single sample in a study of blood T cell repertoires in COVID-19. Sequenced by immunoSEQ multiplex PCR; TCRdb stores in-frame clones only, minus some. This sample has about 180,000 clones, with 60% to 80% found just once. Sample: PBMCs or T cells enriched from blood (not recorded which). The receptors were gathered from a woman in her fifties or sixties who had recovered from COVID-19. Each CDR3 is given with its conserved first and last residue.

CDR3 protein,V gene,J gene
CSVKSRDINEKLFF,TRBV29-1,TRBJ1-4
CASTSSGRDTGELFF,TRBV19,TRBJ2-2
CASSHRDRTGNTIYF,TRBV27,TRBJ1-3
CASSSGQGWETQYF,TRBV5-1,TRBJ2-5
CASSQEPIQGYGYTF,TRBV3-1/TRBV3-2,TRBJ1-2
CAWRQAGIGNEQFF,TRBV30,TRBJ2-1
CASTPGQGRQPQHF,TRBV2,TRBJ1-5
CASSVGGQGVEKLFF,TRBV9,TRBJ1-4
CASSQDFPRGRYQPQHF,TRBV4-3,TRBJ1-5
CASSPRGGVVDEQFF,TRBV11-3,TRBJ2-1
CASSMWPHNEKLFF,TRBV19,TRBJ1-4
CSVEISGQGLFSGYTF,TRBV29-1,TRBJ1-2
CASSPGGTASNEQFF,TRBV18,TRBJ2-1
CASSSAAGGAGNTIYF,TRBV6-5,TRBJ1-3
CAISDRTGANGNEQFF,TRBV10-3,TRBJ2-1
CASSLAGTGGEGYTF,TRBV5-1,TRBJ1-2
CASSLFPLPEGEAFF,TRBV5-1,TRBJ1-1
CAWRGPASGTYEQYF,TRBV30,TRBJ2-7
CAWSTAGPGVGYTF,TRBV30,TRBJ1-2
CASSKGQGAYEQYF,TRBV5-1,TRBJ2-7
CASSIRQGRGEQYF,TRBV19,TRBJ2-7
CASVGLAGDNEQFF,TRBV18,TRBJ2-1
CASSPVQSVGEKLFF,TRBV7-2,TRBJ1-4
CASSLDLVEYYGYTF,TRBV7-8,TRBJ1-2
CASSPLLAGGYEQFF,TRBV18,TRBJ2-1
CASSLVGSGEKLFF,TRBV5-1,TRBJ1-4
CASSPVTRTEAFF,TRBV3-1/TRBV3-2,TRBJ1-1
CATDGAESGANVLTF,TRBV28,TRBJ2-6
CASTGLASTDTQYF,TRBV28,TRBJ2-3
CASSLTSGDEQYF,TRBV7-3,TRBJ2-7
CSASRLAGGPGTDTQYF,TRBV20-1,TRBJ2-3
CASSPTQTISGSFHEQYF,TRBV3-1/TRBV3-2,TRBJ2-7
CASSRTGSSYNSPLHF,TRBV2,TRBJ1-6
CASSIPDRDNEQFF,TRBV19,TRBJ2-1
CASSLGQDNEKLFF,TRBV5-1,TRBJ1-4
CASTQGGEAFF,TRBV28,TRBJ1-1
CASSPHGRGGNTIYF,TRBV9,TRBJ1-3
CASSLPGANEAFF,TRBV28,TRBJ1-1
CASSFILAGLQETQYF,TRBV5-5,TRBJ2-5
CASMTSYSPLHF,TRBV28,TRBJ1-6
CASSMTRTDTQYF,TRBV7-8,TRBJ2-3
CASSSSTSGSWDEQFF,TRBV28,TRBJ2-1
CASSQGTGGDTEAFF,TRBV4-2,TRBJ1-1
CASSLSGTYVYEQYF,TRBV28,TRBJ2-7